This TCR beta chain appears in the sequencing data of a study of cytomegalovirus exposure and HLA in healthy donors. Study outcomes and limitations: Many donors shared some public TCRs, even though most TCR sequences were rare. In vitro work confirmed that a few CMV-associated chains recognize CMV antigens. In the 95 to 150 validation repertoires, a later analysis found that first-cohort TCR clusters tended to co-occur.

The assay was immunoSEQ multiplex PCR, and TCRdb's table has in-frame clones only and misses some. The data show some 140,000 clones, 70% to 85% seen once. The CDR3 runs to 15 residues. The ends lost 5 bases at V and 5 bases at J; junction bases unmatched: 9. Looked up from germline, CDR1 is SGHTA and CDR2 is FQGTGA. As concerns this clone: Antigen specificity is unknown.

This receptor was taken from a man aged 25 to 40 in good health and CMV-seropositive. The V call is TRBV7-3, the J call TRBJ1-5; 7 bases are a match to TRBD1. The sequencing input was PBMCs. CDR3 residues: CASSPTGRSDQPQHF. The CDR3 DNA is TGTGCCAGCAGCCCGACAGGGCGTAGTGATCAGCCCCAGCATTTT.